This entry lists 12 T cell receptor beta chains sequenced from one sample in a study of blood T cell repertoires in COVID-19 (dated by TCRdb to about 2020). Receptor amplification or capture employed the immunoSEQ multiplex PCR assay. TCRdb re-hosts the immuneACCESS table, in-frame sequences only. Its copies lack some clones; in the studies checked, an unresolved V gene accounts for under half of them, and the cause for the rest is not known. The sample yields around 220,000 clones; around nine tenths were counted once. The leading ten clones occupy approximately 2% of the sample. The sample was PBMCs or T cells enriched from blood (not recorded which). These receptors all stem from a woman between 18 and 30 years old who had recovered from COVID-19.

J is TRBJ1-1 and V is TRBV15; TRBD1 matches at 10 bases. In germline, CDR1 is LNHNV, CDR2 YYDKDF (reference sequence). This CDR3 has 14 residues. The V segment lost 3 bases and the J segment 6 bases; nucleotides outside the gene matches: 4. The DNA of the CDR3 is TGTGCCACCAGCAGGGGACAGGGGAGAGCTGAAGCTTTCTTT. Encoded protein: CATSRGQGRAEAFF.

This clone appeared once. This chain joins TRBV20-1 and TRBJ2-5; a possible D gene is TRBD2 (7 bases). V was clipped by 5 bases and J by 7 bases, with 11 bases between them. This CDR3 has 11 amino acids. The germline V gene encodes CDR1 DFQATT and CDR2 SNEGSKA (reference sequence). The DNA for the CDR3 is TGCAGTGCTGCTAGGGGGGGGACCCAGTACTTC. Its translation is CSAARGGTQYF.

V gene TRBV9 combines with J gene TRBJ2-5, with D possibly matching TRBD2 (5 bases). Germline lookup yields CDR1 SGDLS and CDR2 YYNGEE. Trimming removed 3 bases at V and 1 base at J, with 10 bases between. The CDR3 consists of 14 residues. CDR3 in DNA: TGTGCCAGCAGCGGTATAGCGACCCAAGAGACCCAGTACTTC. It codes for CASSGIATQETQYF. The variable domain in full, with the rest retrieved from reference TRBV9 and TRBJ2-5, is DSGVTQTPKHLITATGQRVTLRCSPRSGDLSVYWYQQSLDQGLQFLIQYYNGEERAKGNILERFSAQQFPDLHSELNLSSLELGDSALYFCASSGIATQETQYFGPGTRLLVL.

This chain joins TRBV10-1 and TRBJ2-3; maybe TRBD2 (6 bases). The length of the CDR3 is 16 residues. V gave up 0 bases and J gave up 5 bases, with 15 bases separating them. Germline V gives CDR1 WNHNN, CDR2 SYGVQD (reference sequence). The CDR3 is CASSESSGTGGDTQYF. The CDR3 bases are TGCGCCAGCAGTGAGTCATCTGGGACTGGCGGAGATACGCAGTATTTT.

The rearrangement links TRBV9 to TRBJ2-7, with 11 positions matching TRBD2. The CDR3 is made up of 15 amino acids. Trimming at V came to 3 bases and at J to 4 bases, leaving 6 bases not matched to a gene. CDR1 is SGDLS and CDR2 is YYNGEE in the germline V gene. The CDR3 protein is CASSESTSGSYEQYF. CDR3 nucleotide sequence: TGTGCCAGCAGCGAATCTACTAGCGGGAGTTACGAGCAGTACTTC.

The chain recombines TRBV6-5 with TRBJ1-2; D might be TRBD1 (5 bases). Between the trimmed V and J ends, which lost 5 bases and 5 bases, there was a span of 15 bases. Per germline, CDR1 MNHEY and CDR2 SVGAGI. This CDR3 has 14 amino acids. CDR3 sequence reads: CASSMDTLGYGYTF. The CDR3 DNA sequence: TGTGCCAGCAGTATGGACACCTTGGGATATGGCTACACCTTC.

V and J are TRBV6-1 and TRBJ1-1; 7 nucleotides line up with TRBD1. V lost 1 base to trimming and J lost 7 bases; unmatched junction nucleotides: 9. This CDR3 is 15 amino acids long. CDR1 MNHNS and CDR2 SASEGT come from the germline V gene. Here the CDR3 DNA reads TGTGCCAGCAGTGAAGAGCGCGCGCGGGACAGTGAAGCTTTCTTT. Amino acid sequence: CASSEERARDSEAFF.

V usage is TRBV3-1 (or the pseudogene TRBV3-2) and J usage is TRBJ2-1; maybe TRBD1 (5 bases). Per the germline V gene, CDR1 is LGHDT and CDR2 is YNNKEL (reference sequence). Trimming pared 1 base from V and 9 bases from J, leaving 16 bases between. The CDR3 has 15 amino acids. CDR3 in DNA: TGTGCCAGCAGCCAAGCAGGGCCCTTCGGACGTGAGCAGTTCTTC. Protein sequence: CASSQAGPFGREQFF.

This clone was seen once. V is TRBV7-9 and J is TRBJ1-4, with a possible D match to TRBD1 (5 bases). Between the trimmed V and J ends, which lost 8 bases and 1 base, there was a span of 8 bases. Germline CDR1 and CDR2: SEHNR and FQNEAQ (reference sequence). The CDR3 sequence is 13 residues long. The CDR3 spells CASGRGTNEKLFF. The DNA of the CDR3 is TGTGCCAGCGGTAGGGGAACTAATGAAAAACTGTTTTTT.

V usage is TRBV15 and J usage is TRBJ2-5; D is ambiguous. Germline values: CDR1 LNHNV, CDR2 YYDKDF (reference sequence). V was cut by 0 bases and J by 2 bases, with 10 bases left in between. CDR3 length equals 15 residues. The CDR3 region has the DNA TGTGCCACCAGCAGAGATATTGCCAGTCAAGAGACCCAGTACTTC. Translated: CATSRDIASQETQYF.

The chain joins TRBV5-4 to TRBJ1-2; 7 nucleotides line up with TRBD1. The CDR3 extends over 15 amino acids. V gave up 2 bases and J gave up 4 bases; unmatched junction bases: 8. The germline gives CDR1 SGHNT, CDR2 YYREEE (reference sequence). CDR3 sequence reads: CASSFPGQYSYGYTF. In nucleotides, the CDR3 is TGTGCCAGCAGCTTTCCGGGACAGTATAGCTATGGCTACACCTTC.

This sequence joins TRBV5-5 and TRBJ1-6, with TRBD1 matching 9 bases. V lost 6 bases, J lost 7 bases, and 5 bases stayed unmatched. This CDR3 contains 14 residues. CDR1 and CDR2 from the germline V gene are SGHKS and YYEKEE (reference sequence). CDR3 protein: CASTPDRGNSPLHF. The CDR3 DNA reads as TGTGCCAGCACCCCGGACAGGGGAAATTCACCCCTCCACTTT.